Following are 7 T cell receptor beta chains from one sample sequenced in a study of response to subunit inactivated influenza vaccine. From the RT-PCR reads, TCRdb called clonotypes with MiXCR, one entry per CDR3 protein. The data show about 570,000 distinct CDR3 sequences, with around 11% seen just once and approximately 9.9% held by the top ten. The data also belong to a second study, concerning T cells expressing NK-cell markers. According to that study: Libraries used 5'RACE template switching adding universal primer site and UMIs.

The starting material was PBMCs from blood, obtained on the day of vaccination. Source of these receptors: a man in his fifties who received an inactivated influenza vaccine.

This chain uses TRBV6-5 with TRBJ1-2; 9 nucleotides align to TRBD1. Trimming removed 0 bases from V and 4 bases from J; junction bases left unmatched: 3. The CDR3 extends over 15 amino acids. Germline CDR1 and CDR2: MNHEY and SVGAGI. The CDR3: CASSYSGQGGYGYTF. CDR3 DNA: TGTGCCAGCAGTTACTCGGGACAGGGAGGCTATGGCTACACCTTC.

This chain joins TRBV27 and TRBJ2-7; D possibly corresponds to TRBD1 (6 bases). Trimming took off 5 bases at V and 3 bases at J, with 17 bases between the two ends. The V gene's germline CDR1 is MNHEY and CDR2 SMNVEV (reference sequence). The CDR3 consists of 15 residues. This CDR3 is CASSPHQGRDYEQYF. DNA of the CDR3: TGTGCCAGCAGTCCGCACCAGGGGAGAGACTACGAGCAGTACTTC.

This clonotype was recorded a few times. The J gene is TRBJ2-1, the V gene TRBV24-1; the D gene is possibly TRBD2 (5 bases). Germline assignment: CDR1 KGHDR and CDR2 SFDVKD. The CDR3 runs to 13 residues. Deletions cut 2 bases from V and 9 bases from J, with 10 bases between. The DNA for the CDR3 is TGTGCCACCAGTGATTACCTAGGGAGTGAGCAGTTCTTC. It encodes CATSDYLGSEQFF.

To note about this clonotype: This could be a read error, since a much larger clone is one nucleotide away. The chain carries TRBV20-1 and TRBJ1-1; no definite D call. Trimming left V 0 bases short and J 5 bases short, with 10 bases between. The CDR3 runs to 13 residues. Germline V gene lookup returns CDR1 DFQATT and CDR2 SNEGSKA (reference sequence). The CDR3 nucleotides are TGCAGTGCTAGAGAAGGTCGATATACTGAAGCTTTCTTT. Its translation is CSAREGRYTEAFF.

This clonotype was observed a few times. The CDR3 DNA follows: TGTGCCAGCTCACCACAGGGATTCCGCACAGATACGCAGTATTTT. Protein product: CASSPQGFRTDTQYF. The genes are TRBV18 and TRBJ2-3; D is unclear. Germline lookup yields CDR1 KGHSH and CDR2 LQKENI. V dropped 1 base and J dropped 1 base, with 9 bases sitting between them. The CDR3 consists of 15 residues.

The sample holds a few counts of this clonotype. The chain recombines TRBV6-1 with TRBJ1-1, with D possibly being TRBD1 (6 bases). Looked up from germline, CDR1 is MNHNS and CDR2 is SASEGT. The CDR3 covers 13 residues. Trimming pared 7 bases from V and 4 bases from J, leaving 13 bases between. DNA for the CDR3: TGTGCCAGCATGTGGAAGACAGGCACTGAAGCTTTCTTT. Translated: CASMWKTGTEAFF.

This clonotype was seen a few times. This chain connects TRBV6-2 or TRBV6-3 to TRBJ2-2; 9 bases fit TRBD2. CDR3 length equals 13 residues. Germline CDR1 is MNHEY and CDR2 is SVGEGT. V shed 6 bases and J 9 bases; nucleotides not matched to a gene: 5. CDR3 DNA sequence: TGTGCCAGCAGGAGTAGCGGGAGCTGGGAGCTGTTTTTT. Translation: CASRSSGSWELFF.